The present T cell receptor (beta chain) was sequenced within a study of blood T cell repertoires in COVID-19. Produced via immunoSEQ multiplex PCR; TCRdb's table is partial and in-frame only. Altogether about 80,000 clones are present, 65% to 85% being singletons, with the ten largest covering 16%. CDR3 length equals 15 residues. This sequence was found in a man between 65 and 80 years old with active or convalescent COVID-19. The chain is built from TRBV21-1 and TRBJ2-2; whether TRBD2, the table's D call, matches the DNA was not checked. TRBV21-1 is termed a pseudogene. The sample consisted of peripheral blood. As DNA, the CDR3 is TGTGCCAGCACTGAAGCGAGGAGGAACACCGGGGAGCTGTTTTTT. It specifies CASTEARRNTGELFF.